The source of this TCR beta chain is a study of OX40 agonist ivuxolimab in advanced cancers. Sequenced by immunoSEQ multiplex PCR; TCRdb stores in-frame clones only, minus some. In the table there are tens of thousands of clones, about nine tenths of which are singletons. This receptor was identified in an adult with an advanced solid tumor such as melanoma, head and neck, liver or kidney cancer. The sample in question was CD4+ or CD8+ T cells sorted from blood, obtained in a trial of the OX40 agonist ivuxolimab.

CDR3 DNA sequence: TGTGCCAGCAGCTTGTATAGGGGCCATGAGCAGTTCTTC. Encoded protein: CASSLYRGHEQFF. V is TRBV5-6 and J is TRBJ2-1; perhaps TRBD1 as D (5 bases). V was pared by 1 base and J by 8 bases, with 10 bases between. Germline assignment: CDR1 SGHDT and CDR2 YYEEEE. CDR3 size: 13 residues.